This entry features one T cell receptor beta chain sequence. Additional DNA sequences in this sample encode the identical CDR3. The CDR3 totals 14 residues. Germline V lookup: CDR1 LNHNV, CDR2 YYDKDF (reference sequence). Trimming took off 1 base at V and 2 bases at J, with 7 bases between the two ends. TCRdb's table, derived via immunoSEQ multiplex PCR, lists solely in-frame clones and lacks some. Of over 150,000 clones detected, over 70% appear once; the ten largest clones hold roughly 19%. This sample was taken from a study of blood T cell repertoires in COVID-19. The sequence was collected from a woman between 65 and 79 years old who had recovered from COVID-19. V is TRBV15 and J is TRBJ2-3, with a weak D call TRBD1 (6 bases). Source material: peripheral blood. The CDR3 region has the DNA TGTGCCACCAGCAGAGGGGGGCTCACAGATACGCAGTATTTT. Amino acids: CATSRGGLTDTQYF.